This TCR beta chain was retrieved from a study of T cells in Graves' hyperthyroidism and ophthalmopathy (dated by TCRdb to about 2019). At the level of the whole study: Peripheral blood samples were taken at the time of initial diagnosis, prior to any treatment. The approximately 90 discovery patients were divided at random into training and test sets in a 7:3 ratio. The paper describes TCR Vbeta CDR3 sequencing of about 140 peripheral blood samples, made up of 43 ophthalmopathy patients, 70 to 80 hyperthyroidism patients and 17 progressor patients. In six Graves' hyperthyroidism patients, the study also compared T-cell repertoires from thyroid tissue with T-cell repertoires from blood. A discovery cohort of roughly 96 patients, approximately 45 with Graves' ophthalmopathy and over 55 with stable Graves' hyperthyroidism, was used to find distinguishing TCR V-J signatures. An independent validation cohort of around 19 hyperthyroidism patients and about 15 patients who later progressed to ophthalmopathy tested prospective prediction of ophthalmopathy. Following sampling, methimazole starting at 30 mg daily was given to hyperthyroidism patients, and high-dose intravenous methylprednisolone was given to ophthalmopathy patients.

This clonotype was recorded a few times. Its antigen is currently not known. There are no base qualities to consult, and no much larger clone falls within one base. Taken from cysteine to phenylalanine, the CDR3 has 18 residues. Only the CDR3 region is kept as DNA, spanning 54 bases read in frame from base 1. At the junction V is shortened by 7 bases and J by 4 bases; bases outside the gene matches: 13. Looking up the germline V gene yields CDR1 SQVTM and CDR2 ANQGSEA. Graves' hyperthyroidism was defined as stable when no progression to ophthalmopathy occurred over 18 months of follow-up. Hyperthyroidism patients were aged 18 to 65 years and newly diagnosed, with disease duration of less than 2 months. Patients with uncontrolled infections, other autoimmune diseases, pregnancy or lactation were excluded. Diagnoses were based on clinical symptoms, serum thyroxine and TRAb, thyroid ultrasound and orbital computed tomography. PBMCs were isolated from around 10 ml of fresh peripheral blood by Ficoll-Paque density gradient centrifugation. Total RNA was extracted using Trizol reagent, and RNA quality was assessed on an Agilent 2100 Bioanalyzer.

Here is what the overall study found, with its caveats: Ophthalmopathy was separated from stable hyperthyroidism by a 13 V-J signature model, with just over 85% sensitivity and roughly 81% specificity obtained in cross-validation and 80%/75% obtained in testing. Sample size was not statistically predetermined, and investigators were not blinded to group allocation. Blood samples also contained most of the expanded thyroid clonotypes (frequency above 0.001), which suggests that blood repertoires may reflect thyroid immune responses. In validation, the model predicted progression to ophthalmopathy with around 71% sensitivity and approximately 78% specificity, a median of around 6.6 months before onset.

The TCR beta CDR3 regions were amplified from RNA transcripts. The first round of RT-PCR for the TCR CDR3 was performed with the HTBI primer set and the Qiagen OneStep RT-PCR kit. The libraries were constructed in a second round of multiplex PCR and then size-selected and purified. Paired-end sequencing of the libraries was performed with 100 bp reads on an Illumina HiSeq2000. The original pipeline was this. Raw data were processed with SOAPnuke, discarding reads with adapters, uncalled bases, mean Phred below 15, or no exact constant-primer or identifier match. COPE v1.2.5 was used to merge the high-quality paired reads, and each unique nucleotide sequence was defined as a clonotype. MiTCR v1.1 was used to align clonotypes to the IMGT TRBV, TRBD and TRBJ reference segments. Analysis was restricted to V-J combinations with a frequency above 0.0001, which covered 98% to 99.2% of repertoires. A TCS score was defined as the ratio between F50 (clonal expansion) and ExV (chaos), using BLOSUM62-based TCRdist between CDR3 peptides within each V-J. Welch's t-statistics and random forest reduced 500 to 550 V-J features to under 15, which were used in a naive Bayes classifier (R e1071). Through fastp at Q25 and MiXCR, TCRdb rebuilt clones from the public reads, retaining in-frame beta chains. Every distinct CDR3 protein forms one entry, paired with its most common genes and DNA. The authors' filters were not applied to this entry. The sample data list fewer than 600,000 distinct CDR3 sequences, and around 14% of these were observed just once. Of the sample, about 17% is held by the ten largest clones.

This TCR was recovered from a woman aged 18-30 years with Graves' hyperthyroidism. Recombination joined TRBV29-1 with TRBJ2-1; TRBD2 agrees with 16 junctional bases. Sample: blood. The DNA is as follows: TGCAGCGCCTACACGGGACTAGCGGGGGGGGACGGATACAATGAGCAGTTCTTC. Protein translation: CSAYTGLAGGDGYNEQFF.